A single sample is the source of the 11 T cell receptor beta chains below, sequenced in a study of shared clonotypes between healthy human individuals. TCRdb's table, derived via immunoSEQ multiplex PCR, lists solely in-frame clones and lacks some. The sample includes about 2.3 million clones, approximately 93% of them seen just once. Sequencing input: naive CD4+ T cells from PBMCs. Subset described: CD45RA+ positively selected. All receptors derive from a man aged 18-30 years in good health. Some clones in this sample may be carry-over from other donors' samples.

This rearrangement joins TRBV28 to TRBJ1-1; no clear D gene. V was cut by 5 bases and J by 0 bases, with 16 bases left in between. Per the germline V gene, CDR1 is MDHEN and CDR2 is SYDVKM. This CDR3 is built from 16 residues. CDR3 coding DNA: TGTGCCAGCAGTACCACAAGGGAGGTTTTGAACACTGAAGCTTTCTTT. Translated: CASSTTREVLNTEAFF.

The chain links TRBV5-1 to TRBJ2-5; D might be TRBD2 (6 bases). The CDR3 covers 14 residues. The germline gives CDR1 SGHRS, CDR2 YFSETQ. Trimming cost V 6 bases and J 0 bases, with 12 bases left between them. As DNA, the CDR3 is TGCGCCAGCAACAGGTGGGGGGACCAAGAGACCCAGTACTTC. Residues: CASNRWGDQETQYF.

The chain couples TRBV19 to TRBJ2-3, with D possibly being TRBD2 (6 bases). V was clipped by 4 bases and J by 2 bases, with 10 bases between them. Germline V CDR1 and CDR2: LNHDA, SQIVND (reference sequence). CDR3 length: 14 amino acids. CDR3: CASSSSGYTDTQYF. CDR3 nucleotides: TGTGCCAGTAGTAGCAGCGGGTACACAGATACGCAGTATTTT.

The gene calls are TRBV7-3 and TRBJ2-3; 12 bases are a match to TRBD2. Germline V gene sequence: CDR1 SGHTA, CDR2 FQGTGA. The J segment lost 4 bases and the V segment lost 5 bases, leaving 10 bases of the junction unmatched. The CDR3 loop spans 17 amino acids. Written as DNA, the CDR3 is TGTGCCAGCAGCCTCGGACTAGCGGGACGCTATTCAGATACGCAGTATTTT. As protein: CASSLGLAGRYSDTQYF. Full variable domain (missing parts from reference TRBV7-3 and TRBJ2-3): GAGVSQTPSNKVTEKGKYVELRCDPISGHTALYWYRQSLGQGPEFLIYFQGTGAADDSGLPNDRFFAVRPEGSVSTLKIQRTERGDSAVYLCASSLGLAGRYSDTQYFGPGTRLTVL.

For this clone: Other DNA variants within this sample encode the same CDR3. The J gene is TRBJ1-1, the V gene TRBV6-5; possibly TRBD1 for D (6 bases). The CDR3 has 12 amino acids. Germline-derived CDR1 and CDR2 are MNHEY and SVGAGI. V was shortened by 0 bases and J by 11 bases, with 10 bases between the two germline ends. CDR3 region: CASSYSSGEAFF. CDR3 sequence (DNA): TGTGCCAGCAGTTACTCATCAGGGGAGGCTTTCTTT.

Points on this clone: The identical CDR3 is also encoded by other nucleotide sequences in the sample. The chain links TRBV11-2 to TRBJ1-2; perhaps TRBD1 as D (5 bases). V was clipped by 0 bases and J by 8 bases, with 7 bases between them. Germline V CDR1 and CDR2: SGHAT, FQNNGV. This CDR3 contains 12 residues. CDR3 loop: CASSLEGAGYTF. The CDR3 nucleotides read TGTGCCAGCAGCTTAGAAGGGGCCGGCTACACCTTC.

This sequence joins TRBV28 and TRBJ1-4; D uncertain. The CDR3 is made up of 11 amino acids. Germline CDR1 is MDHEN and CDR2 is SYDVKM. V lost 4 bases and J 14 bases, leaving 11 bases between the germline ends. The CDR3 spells CASSSRGLLFF. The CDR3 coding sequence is TGTGCCAGCAGTTCCCGGGGATTGCTGTTTTTT.

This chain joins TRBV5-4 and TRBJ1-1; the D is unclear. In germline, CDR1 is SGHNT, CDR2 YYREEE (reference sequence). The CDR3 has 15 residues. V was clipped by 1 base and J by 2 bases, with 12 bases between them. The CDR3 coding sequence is TGTGCCAGCAGCTTGTTCGCACAGTCTAACACTGAAGCTTTCTTT. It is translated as CASSLFAQSNTEAFF.

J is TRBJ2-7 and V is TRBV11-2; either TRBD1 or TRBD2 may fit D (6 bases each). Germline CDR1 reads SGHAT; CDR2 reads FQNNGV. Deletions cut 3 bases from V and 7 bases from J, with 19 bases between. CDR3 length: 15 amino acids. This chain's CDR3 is CASSFAPGAPVEQYF. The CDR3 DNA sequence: TGTGCCAGCAGCTTCGCTCCGGGGGCCCCCGTGGAGCAGTACTTC.

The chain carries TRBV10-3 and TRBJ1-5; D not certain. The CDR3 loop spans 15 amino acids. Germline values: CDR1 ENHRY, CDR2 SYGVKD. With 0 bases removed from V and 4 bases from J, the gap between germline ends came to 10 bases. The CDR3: CAISESGWQNQPQHF. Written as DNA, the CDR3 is TGTGCCATCAGTGAGTCAGGGTGGCAGAATCAGCCCCAGCATTTT.

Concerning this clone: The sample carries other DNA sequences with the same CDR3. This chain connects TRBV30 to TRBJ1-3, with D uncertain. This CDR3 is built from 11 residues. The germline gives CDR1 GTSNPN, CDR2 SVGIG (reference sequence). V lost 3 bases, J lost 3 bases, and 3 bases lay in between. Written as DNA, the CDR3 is TGTGCCTGGAGCCTTGGAAACACCATATATTTT. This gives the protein CAWSLGNTIYF.